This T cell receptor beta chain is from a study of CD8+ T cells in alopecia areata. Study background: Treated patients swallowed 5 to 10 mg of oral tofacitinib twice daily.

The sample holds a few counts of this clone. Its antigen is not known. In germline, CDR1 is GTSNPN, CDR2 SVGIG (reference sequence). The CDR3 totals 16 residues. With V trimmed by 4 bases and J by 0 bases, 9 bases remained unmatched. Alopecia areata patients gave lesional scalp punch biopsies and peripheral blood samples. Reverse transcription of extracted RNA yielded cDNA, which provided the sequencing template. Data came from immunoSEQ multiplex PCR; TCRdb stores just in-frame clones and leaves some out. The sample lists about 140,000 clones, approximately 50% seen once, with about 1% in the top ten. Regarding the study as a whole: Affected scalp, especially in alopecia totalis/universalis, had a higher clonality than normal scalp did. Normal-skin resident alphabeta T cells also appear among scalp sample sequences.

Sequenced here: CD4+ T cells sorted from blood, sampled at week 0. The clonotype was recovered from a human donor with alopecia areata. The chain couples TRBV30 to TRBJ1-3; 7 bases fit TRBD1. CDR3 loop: CAWITKQGRSGNTIYF. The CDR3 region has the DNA TGTGCCTGGATTACCAAACAGGGGCGCTCTGGAAACACCATATATTTT.